This TCR beta chain appears in the sequencing data of a study of blood T cell repertoires in COVID-19 (dated by TCRdb to between 2020 and 2021). For context, the study as a whole: Collaborator samples came from the United States, Italy and Spain and covered acute and convalescent phases of COVID-19. The prospective study material was composed of cDNA or gDNA derived from T cells, B-cell-depleted T cells, or PBMCs. A de-identified subject ID, COVID-19 status, age in years and sex were almost always included in the sample metadata. Where available, HLA class I and class II types were obtained from metadata supplied by the sample provider rather than from assay-based typing. Subjects who had been exposed to COVID-19, were actively infected with it, or had recovered from it provided the deeply sampled blood TCRbeta repertoires that made up the dataset. The samples were drawn from the first 160 participants of the ongoing ImmuneRACE study and from some 1,300 subjects provided by 6 global collaborators. The repertoires were made available in a free public database intended to serve as a resource for research on the immune response to SARS-CoV-2.

Whole blood was collected in K2EDTA tubes by collaborating institutions according to the institutions' own protocols. For TCRbeta analysis, collaborators shipped samples as frozen whole blood, isolated PBMCs, or DNA extracted from either of those sample types. TCRbeta CDR3 regions were amplified from genomic DNA using the immunoSEQ Assay, a bias-controlled multiplex PCR. The published analysis was carried out like this. The number of nucleated cells in each sample was estimated by amplification of reference gene primers within the assay. Sequence reads were collapsed and filtered to measure the absolute abundance of every unique TCRbeta CDR3 rearrangement. For each sample, productive Simpson clonality was calculated as the square root of Simpson's diversity index across productive rearrangements. TCRdb holds this immuneACCESS table with in-frame rearrangements only. Some clones are missing; in checked studies, unresolved V genes explain under half, and the rest has no known cause. V, J and clone size were drawn from that table, and D and trimming were deduced from the DNA. Present in this sample are 150,000 to 200,000 clones, roughly nine tenths of which were seen just once. Jointly, the top ten make up around 1.9% of the sample.

From cysteine to phenylalanine, the CDR3 is 18 amino acids long. Of all the DNA, just the CDR3 is kept, 54 bases in frame from base 1. CDR1 and CDR2 were assigned from the germline V gene (reference sequence) as LNHDA and SQIVND. V loses 6 bases at its end and J loses 4 bases; junction bases beyond the gene matches: 8. This clone has a single count. This clone's antigen is unknown. No clone much larger than this one lies a single base away; base qualities are absent. Points the paper makes about the study in general: How much clinical and demographic metadata was included differed by source and by participant, and the metadata was provided uncurated.

Specimen: peripheral blood. This receptor was taken from a man aged 70-80 years with active or convalescent COVID-19. This receptor chain uses TRBV19 and TRBJ2-2; 16 junctional bases match TRBD2. The bases are TGTGCCAGTAGCCTTCCGGGACTAGCGGGAGGGACCACCGGGGAGCTGTTTTTT. Translated, it gives CASSLPGLAGGTTGELFF.